The clone carrying this T cell receptor (beta chain) has ten or more counts. Its antigen is not known. V gave up 2 bases and J gave up 6 bases, with 10 bases separating them. Germline V gives CDR1 MNHEY, CDR2 SVGAGI. CDR3 size: 13 residues. This specimen comes from a study of T cells in Graves' hyperthyroidism and ophthalmopathy. TCR beta CDR3 regions were amplified from RNA transcripts. RT-PCR in the first round (using the HTBI primer set) targeted the TCR CDR3. TCRdb redid the calling of the multiplex PCR reads with MiXCR, one entry per CDR3 protein. The sample has 360,000 or so distinct CDR3 sequences; roughly 19% are singletons. Study-wide results and limits: The model forecast ophthalmopathy, anticipating it by a median about 6.5 months before onset. Classification by a 13 V-J model distinguished ophthalmopathy from stable hyperthyroidism. Most thyroid clonotypes that were expanded above 0.001 also turned up in blood.

The TCR was taken from a woman between 18 and 29 years old with Graves' hyperthyroidism. The sample was blood. The chain uses TRBV6-5 and TRBJ1-1; D possibly corresponds to TRBD1 (5 bases). CDR3 DNA: TGTGCCAGCAGTTACGGGGGAACCTCTGAAGCTTTCTTT. Translating it yields CASSYGGTSEAFF.